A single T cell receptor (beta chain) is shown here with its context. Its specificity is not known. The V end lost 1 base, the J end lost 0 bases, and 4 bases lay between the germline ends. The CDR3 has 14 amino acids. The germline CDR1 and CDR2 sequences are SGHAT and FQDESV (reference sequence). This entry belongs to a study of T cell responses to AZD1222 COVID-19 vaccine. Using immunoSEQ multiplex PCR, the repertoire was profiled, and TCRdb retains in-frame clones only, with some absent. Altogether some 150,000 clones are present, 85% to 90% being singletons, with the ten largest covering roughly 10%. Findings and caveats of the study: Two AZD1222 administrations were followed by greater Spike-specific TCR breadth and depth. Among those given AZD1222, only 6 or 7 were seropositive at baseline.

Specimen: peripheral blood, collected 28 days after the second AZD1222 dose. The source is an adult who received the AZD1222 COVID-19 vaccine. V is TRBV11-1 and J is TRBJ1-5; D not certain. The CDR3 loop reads CASSLGPSNQPQHF. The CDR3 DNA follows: TGTGCCAGCAGCTTAGGACCTAGCAATCAGCCCCAGCATTTT.